This entry features one TCR beta chain sequence. The antigen this receptor binds is unknown. No quality values exist for individual bases; no much larger clone is one base distant. Each donor gave one peripheral blood draw, averaging about 100 mL, which was collected into heparinised tubes. A BD FACSAria II was used to sort naive, central memory, regulatory and stem cell-like memory CD4+ T cells with a panel that included CD45RO, CCR7, CD25, CD127, CD95 and CD27. All sorted populations exceeded 95% purity. PBMCs were separated immediately by Lymphoprep density gradient centrifugation and were stained directly, without being cultured. So that batch effects would be minimized, each experiment stained and sorted samples in pairs, pairing one healthy donor with one patient. The junction carries 14 bases between V and J, which are trimmed by 6 bases and 5 bases respectively. Spanning cysteine to phenylalanine, the CDR3 consists of 13 amino acids. The retained sequence is limited to the CDR3, 39 bases, with the frame set at the first base. The germline V gene specifies SGDLS as CDR1 and YYNGEE as CDR2.

This entry is derived from a study of beta chain features in type 1 diabetes (dated by TCRdb to the late 2010s). Looking at the study overall: Mean age, gender distribution, total cell number and subset yield were not different between patients and healthy donors. Regulatory and stem cell-like memory subsets were obtained from only 8 patients and roughly eight healthy donors, while naive and central memory subsets were obtained from all 28 donors. The study compared the TCRB repertoires of sorted circulating CD4+ T cell subsets in recently diagnosed type 1 diabetes patients with those in matched healthy donors. A total of some 100,000,000 sorted cells were examined across all samples, and the number of cells per subset was strongly correlated with RNA yield. General conclusions and limits of the study: Only small numbers of individuals were included in the HLA sub-analyses, which left unresolved whether HLA type had any influence on TCRB rearrangement. At VDJ recombination sites, patients with type 1 diabetes made fewer insertions and deleted more nucleotides, a pattern implying thymic rearrangement abnormalities. A moderate but significant shortening of TCRB CDR3 length was observed in type 1 diabetes patients in all four CD4+ subsets. Because cDNA rather than genomic DNA was sequenced, highly expressing activated cells could have been over-represented, although no difference in activation and CD3 levels was found between groups. Naive, central memory and regulatory TCRB repertoires appeared to be more alike among patients than among healthy donors. Shorter templates might be favored by PCR, yet because patient and control samples were amplified and corrected together, any such skew would affect both groups equally.

The High Capacity cDNA Reverse Transcription Kit was used to reverse transcribe all of the isolated RNA, meaning that expressed TCRB transcripts were what got sequenced. Naive, central memory and regulatory T cell samples underwent deep immunoSEQ sequencing, averaging around 3.9 million total reads per sample. After sorted cells were lysed in RLT buffer, RNA was extracted with DNase-treated RNeasy Micro or Mini kits, with the choice depending on cell number. Each cell subset was processed on its own to prevent cross-contamination, while patient and healthy donor samples were processed together. Using the immunoSEQ multiplex PCR, TCRB sequences were amplified from cDNA into 87-bp fragments spanning the CDR3 region. Sequencing of the amplicons was performed on the Illumina HiSeq platform. Under the source paper's analysis protocol: PCR bias was computationally corrected using synthetic template baselines, reads within Hamming distance 2 were collapsed, and singletons that could not be merged were discarded. Reads were aligned against IMGT to assign V, D and J genes, CDR3 length and insertions or deletions at six rearrangement sites. Within each subset, clonotype counts were normalized to sorted cell number, after which true diversity and Gini coefficients were computed with the tcR R package. The overlap coefficient, calculated on TCRB nucleotide sequences, was used to measure repertoire sharing. TCRdb retrieved this table from immuneACCESS and kept in-frame rearrangements only. Not all clones are present; in checked studies, unresolved V genes account for under half, and no reason is known for the remainder. D and trimming were read from the DNA, whereas the V and J calls and clone size are those reported in that table. For this sample the table gives 250,000 to 300,000 clones, of which 8% were detected only once. The ten biggest clones cover more than 1% of the sample.

The V gene is TRBV9 and the J gene is TRBJ1-2; no D gene can be assigned with confidence. The sequenced sample was central memory CD4+ T cells from blood. This receptor was obtained from a woman aged 18-30 years in good health. The nucleotide sequence reads as follows: TGTGCCAGCAACTCCGGACGGACGTATGGCTACACCTTC. Its protein reads: CASNSGRTYGYTF.